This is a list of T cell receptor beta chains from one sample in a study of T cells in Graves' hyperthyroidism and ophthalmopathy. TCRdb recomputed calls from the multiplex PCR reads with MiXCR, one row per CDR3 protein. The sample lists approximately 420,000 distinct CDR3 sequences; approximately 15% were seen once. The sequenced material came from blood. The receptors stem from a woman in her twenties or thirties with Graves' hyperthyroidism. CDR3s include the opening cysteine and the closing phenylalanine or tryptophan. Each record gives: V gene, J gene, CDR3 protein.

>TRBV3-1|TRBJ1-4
CASSDGGLSNEKLFF
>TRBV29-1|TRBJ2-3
CSGDRQNTDTQYF
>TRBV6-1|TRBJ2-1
CASSEVVEQFF
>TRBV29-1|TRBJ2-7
CSVEEARGYEQYF
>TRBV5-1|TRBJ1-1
CASSFVGGGTEAFF
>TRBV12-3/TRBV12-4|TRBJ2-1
CASSYGGSSYNEQFF
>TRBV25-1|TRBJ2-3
CASSVRPYSRESGTDTQYF
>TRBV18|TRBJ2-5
CASSPARGGETQYF
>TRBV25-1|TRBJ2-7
CASRPPNTGEQYF
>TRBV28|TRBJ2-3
CASSLGTGGTDTQYF
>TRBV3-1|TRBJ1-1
CASSQVVVLGPNTEAFF
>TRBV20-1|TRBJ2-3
CSVTGLATDTQYF
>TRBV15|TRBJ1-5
CATSRAPGPNQPQHF
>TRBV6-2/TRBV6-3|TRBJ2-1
CASSGAGLAELNEQFF
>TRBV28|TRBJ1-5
CASSLFPRTGSNQPQHF
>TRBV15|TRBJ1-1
CATSRDRSNTEAFF
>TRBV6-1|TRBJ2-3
CASSSLIGQGFADTQYF
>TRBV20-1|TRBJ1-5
CSAAAEYSNQPQHF
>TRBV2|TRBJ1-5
CATTGQSNQPQHF
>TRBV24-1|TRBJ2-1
CATSDPIGLAGDEANEQFF
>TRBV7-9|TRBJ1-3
CASSLVDDATGNTIYF
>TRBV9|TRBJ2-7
CASSLRTGVPYEQYF
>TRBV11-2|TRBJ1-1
CASSLVGWATEAFF
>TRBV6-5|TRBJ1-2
CASSYSQGVFYGYTF
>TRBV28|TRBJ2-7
CASSFGRDGRGEQYF
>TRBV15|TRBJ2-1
CATSKDRPPTLWGQFF
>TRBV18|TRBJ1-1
CASSPEDPGLNTEAFF
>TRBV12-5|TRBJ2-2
CASGLRTGNTGELFF
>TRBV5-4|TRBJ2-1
CASSLTPLAGNEQFF
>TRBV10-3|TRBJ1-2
CAISEGSGTYGYTF
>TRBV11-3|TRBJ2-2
CASSLGGWEVTGELFF
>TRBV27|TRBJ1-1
CASSLRGIGDTEAFF
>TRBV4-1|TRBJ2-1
CASSLSGRRNEQFF
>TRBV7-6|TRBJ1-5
CASSFSGVDQPQHF
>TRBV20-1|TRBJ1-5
CSARKPGNQPQHF
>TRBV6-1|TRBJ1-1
CASSEAQGAEAFF
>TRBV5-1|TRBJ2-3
CASSMGQEADTQYF
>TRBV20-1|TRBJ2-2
CSARDPWQINTGELFF
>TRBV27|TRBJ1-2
CASSLLRGMSYTF
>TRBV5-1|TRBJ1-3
CASSFVSGGGNTIYF
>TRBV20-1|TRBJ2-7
CSARDLGTGLYEQYF